This is a list of T cell receptor beta chains from one sample in a study of shared clonotypes between healthy human individuals. Clones were sequenced by immunoSEQ multiplex PCR, and TCRdb holds only the in-frame ones, with some missing. This repertoire shows hundreds of thousands of clones, 92% found once; its top ten account for approximately 24%. The specimen sequenced was naive CD8+ T cells sorted from blood. Receptor source: a man aged 25 to 40 in good health. CDR3s include the opening cysteine and the closing phenylalanine or tryptophan. The D gene is left open where the match is weak.

TRBJ1-5 | TRBV27 | - | TGTGCCAGCGGGCAGGGGCAACAGCCCCAGCATTTT | CASGQGQQPQHF
TRBJ2-1 | TRBV14 | - | TGTGCCAGCAGCCAAGACGCGGCAGCCTACAATGAGCAGTTCTTC | CASSQDAAAYNEQFF
TRBJ1-3 | TRBV5-4 | TRBD1 | TGTGCCAGCAGCCCCGGGACAGCTGGAAACACCATATATTTT | CASSPGTAGNTIYF
TRBJ2-2 | TRBV7-9 | - | TGTGCCAGCAGCTTAGTAGGTCGGGCCAGTTCCACCGGGGAGCTGTTTTTT | CASSLVGRASSTGELFF
TRBJ2-1 | TRBV5-1 | TRBD2 | TGCGCCAGCAGCTTGGATCTCGGGGGAGGGCCTCATGAGCAGTTCTTC | CASSLDLGGGPHEQFF
TRBJ2-1 | TRBV18 | - | TGTGCCAGCTCAGCCACGTTTGCGCGGAACAACTACAATGAGCAGTTCTTC | CASSATFARNNYNEQFF
TRBJ2-1 | TRBV10-1 | - | TGCGCCAGCAGTTTGACCTACAATGAGCAGTTCTTC | CASSLTYNEQFF
TRBJ2-1 | TRBV27 | - | TGTGCCAGCAGTCTTAGCGGAACCTACAATGAGCAGTTCTTC | CASSLSGTYNEQFF
TRBJ2-7 | TRBV2 | - | TGTGCCAGCAGTGATGGGGGTTCCTACGAGCAGTACTTC | CASSDGGSYEQYF
TRBJ2-2 | TRBV12-5 | - | TGTGCTAGTGGTTTGGGGGGAGAAGACACCGGGGAGCTGTTTTTT | CASGLGGEDTGELFF
TRBJ1-1 | TRBV7-8 | - | TGTGCCAGCCTATCAGAGGTGAGGACTGAAGCTTTCTTT | CASLSEVRTEAFF
TRBJ2-1 | TRBV27 | TRBD2 | TGTGCCAGCAGTTTTTTGGGCCGGGGGGATGAGCAGTTCTTC | CASSFLGRGDEQFF
TRBJ2-1 | TRBV28 | - | TGTGCCAGCAGTTACTGGTCGGAGACCTCCTACAATGAGCAGTTCTTC | CASSYWSETSYNEQFF
TRBJ2-1 | TRBV6-5 | TRBD2 | TGTGCCAGCAGTTACTCACCACTAGCGGGAGGCAATGAGCAGTTCTTC | CASSYSPLAGGNEQFF
TRBJ1-4 | TRBV6-1 | - | TGTGCCAGCGAGCGTCGGGTCTCAACTAATGAAAAACTGTTTTTT | CASERRVSTNEKLFF
TRBJ2-1 | TRBV4-1 | TRBD2 | TGCGCCAGCAGCCAAGAGGCTAGCGGGTACTACAATGAGCAGTTCTTC | CASSQEASGYYNEQFF
TRBJ1-1 | TRBV28 | - | TGTGCCAGCAGTTCATGGACAAAAAACACTGAAGCTTTCTTT | CASSSWTKNTEAFF
TRBJ1-2 | TRBV6-1 | TRBD1 | TGTGCCAGCAGCCAACAGCCGACAGGGGAGGAAGGCTACACCTTC | CASSQQPTGEEGYTF